The 25 T cell receptor beta chains below were found in one sample sequenced in a study of shared clonotypes between healthy human individuals. Profiling relied on immunoSEQ multiplex PCR, and the TCRdb table lists in-frame clones only, not all of them. The sample carries about 600,000 clones, about 98% recorded once. Naive CD8 cells were CD45RO-negative, positively selected for CCR7, excluding terminally differentiated effector memory CD45RA+ cells. The sample consisted of naive CD8+ T cells sorted from blood. These receptors originate from a young man in good health.

V gene TRBV11-2 combines with J gene TRBJ2-1; a possible D gene is TRBD2 (5 bases). This CDR3 is 17 amino acids long. Trimming removed 1 base from V and 5 bases from J, with 18 bases in between. Germline CDR1 and CDR2: SGHAT and FQNNGV. The CDR3 sequence: CASSLVAGLTRNNEQFF. CDR3 coding DNA: TGTGCCAGCAGCTTAGTTGCGGGCCTTACTAGAAACAATGAGCAGTTCTTC.

The chain is built from TRBV28 and TRBJ1-4; D gene unclear. This CDR3 has 13 residues. Germline CDR1 MDHEN, CDR2 SYDVKM. V was pared by 2 bases and J by 10 bases, with 11 bases between. CDR3 DNA: TGTGCCAGCAGTTTAAATGGGGTCGGAAAACTGTTTTTT. It codes for CASSLNGVGKLFF.

The chain is built from TRBV30 and TRBJ2-1, with D maybe TRBD1 (5 bases). Between the trimmed V and J ends, which lost 5 bases and 10 bases, there was a span of 18 bases. In germline, CDR1 is GTSNPN, CDR2 SVGIG (reference sequence). The CDR3 is made up of 13 amino acids. The CDR3 DNA reads TGTGCCTGGGGGGCCTCTTTCGGTGTAGAGCAGTTCTTC. This translates into CAWGASFGVEQFF.

The chain has TRBV6-1 and TRBJ2-1; a possible D gene is TRBD2 (5 bases). The V gene lost 11 bases and the J gene lost 8 bases, with 22 bases spanning the gap. Germline V gives CDR1 MNHNS, CDR2 SASEGT. The CDR3 sequence is 14 residues long. CDR3 sequence: CASRDLGMFDEQFF. The CDR3 DNA follows: TGTGCCTCCCGGGATTTGGGCATGTTCGATGAGCAGTTCTTC.

The chain employs TRBV5-1 and TRBJ2-7; D is perhaps TRBD1 or TRBD2 (5 bases each). Germline CDR1 reads SGHRS; CDR2 reads YFSETQ. V was shortened by 2 bases and J by 3 bases, with 24 bases between the two germline ends. The CDR3 totals 18 residues. CDR3 amino acids: CASSFHHASGRSYYEQYF. The CDR3 DNA follows: TGCGCCAGCAGCTTCCACCACGCCTCGGGACGGTCATACTACGAGCAGTACTTC.

The rearrangement links TRBV27 to TRBJ2-5; 8 bases line up with TRBD1. CDR1 and CDR2 (germline): MNHEY, SMNVEV (reference sequence). The CDR3 length is 16 residues. The V segment lost 5 bases and the J segment 2 bases; nucleotides outside the gene matches: 10. The CDR3 DNA sequence: TGTGCCAGCAGTCTTATGGCAGGGGGCACGCAAGAGACCCAGTACTTC. Its protein product is CASSLMAGGTQETQYF.

The chain recombines TRBV4-3 with TRBJ2-3; 10 nucleotides match TRBD2. Losses at the gene ends were 3 bases for V and 4 bases for J; bases not matched to a gene: 10. This CDR3 is built from 17 residues. Germline lookup yields CDR1 LGHNA and CDR2 YSLEER. The CDR3, as DNA: TGCGCCAGCAGCCAGGGTTTGGCTAGCGGGAGTGCAGATACGCAGTATTTT. It translates to CASSQGLASGSADTQYF.

The chain employs TRBV6-5 and TRBJ1-2; D is possibly TRBD1 (6 bases). The V end lost 6 bases, the J end lost 5 bases, and 13 bases lay between the germline ends. The CDR3 is 13 amino acids. Looked up from germline, CDR1 is MNHEY and CDR2 is SVGAGI. The CDR3: CASRAGTPYGYTF. The CDR3 bases are TGTGCCAGCAGAGCCGGGACACCGTATGGCTACACCTTC.

The chain combines TRBV4-3 with TRBJ2-7; D possibly uses TRBD1 or TRBD2 (5 bases each). CDR3 size: 14 residues. Trimming shortened V by 1 base and J by 6 bases, and 13 bases separated the two germline ends. CDR1 is LGHNA and CDR2 is YSLEER in the germline V gene. CDR3 loop: CASSQGVGVLEQYF. DNA for the CDR3: TGCGCCAGCAGCCAAGGGGTGGGGGTCCTCGAGCAGTACTTC.

This rearrangement joins TRBV5-4 to TRBJ2-1, with 10 positions matching TRBD2. The CDR3 is 13 residues long. Germline CDR1 SGHNT, CDR2 YYREEE (reference sequence). J gave up 6 bases and V 4 bases, and 1 base lay outside the gene matches. CDR3 DNA: TGTGCCAGCAGCCGGACTAGCGGCAATGAGCAGTTCTTC. Translating it yields CASSRTSGNEQFF.

This chain joins TRBV7-6 and TRBJ2-7, with 8 bases lining up with TRBD2. The CDR3 is 16 amino acids. Germline lookup yields CDR1 SGHVS and CDR2 FNYEAQ. Trimming removed 2 bases from V and 5 bases from J; junction bases left unmatched: 11. In nucleotides, the CDR3 is TGTGCCAGCAGCTTAACGCAGCGGGAGCATTCAGACGAGCAGTACTTC. Its protein product is CASSLTQREHSDEQYF.

As DNA, the CDR3 is TGTGCCAGCAGCTTTGCGCATAGAGTCTCCTACGAGCAGTACTTC. Residues: CASSFAHRVSYEQYF. The chain is built from TRBV7-9 and TRBJ2-7; D is uncertain. Germline values: CDR1 SEHNR, CDR2 FQNEAQ (reference sequence). The CDR3 has 15 amino acids. The ends were cut back, 3 bases at V and 0 bases at J, with 12 bases in the middle.

The rearrangement links TRBV2 to TRBJ1-1; D gene ambiguous. Trimming took off 8 bases at V and 6 bases at J, with 7 bases between the two ends. Germline assignment: CDR1 SNHLY and CDR2 FYNNEI. The CDR3 is 10 residues long. CDR3 in amino acids: CASGRPEAFF. The CDR3 region has the DNA TGTGCCAGCGGGAGGCCTGAAGCTTTCTTT. Using reference TRBV2 and TRBJ1-1 for the parts outside the CDR3, the full variable domain is EPEVTQTPSHQVTQMGQEVILRCVPISNHLYFYWYRQILGQKVEFLVSFYNNEISEKSEIFDDQFSVERPDGSNFTLKIRSTKLEDSAMYFCASGRPEAFFGQGTRLTVV.

The J gene is TRBJ1-1, the V gene TRBV5-5; the D gene is possibly TRBD1 (6 bases). V lost 5 bases, J lost 4 bases, and 15 bases lay in between. Germline V lookup: CDR1 SGHKS, CDR2 YYEKEE (reference sequence). The CDR3 loop spans 14 amino acids. The chain's CDR3 is CASSQTGRGTEAFF. In DNA form, the CDR3 reads TGTGCCAGCAGTCAAACAGGGAGAGGCACTGAAGCTTTCTTT.

The chain employs TRBV13 and TRBJ2-5; 13 positions match TRBD2. Germline assignment: CDR1 PRHDT and CDR2 FYEKMQ (reference sequence). The CDR3 consists of 16 residues. V shed 5 bases, J shed 2 bases, and the junction held 5 bases outside the gene matches. The chain's CDR3 is CASSAGTSGTQETQYF. DNA of the CDR3: TGTGCCAGCAGCGCGGGGACTAGCGGGACGCAAGAGACCCAGTACTTC.

DNA for the CDR3: TGCGCCAGCAGCGGTCCGGGACAGGGGGCCGGTGGCTACACCTTC. It encodes CASSGPGQGAGGYTF. The gene calls are TRBV4-3 and TRBJ1-2; 12 nucleotides align to TRBD1. The length of the CDR3 is 15 residues. Germline CDR1 reads LGHNA; CDR2 reads YSLEER. Trimming at V came to 5 bases and at J to 7 bases, leaving 8 bases not matched to a gene.

This clone was seen a single time. The chain uses TRBV4-1 and TRBJ1-4; the D gene is possibly TRBD1 (6 bases). This CDR3 region has 14 residues. CDR1 MGHRA and CDR2 YSYEKL come from the germline V gene. Trimming stripped 0 bases from V and 8 bases from J, with 10 bases between. CDR3 DNA sequence: TGCGCCAGCAGCCAAGAACAGGGCGGCGAAAAACTGTTTTTT. Translating it yields CASSQEQGGEKLFF.

V usage is TRBV27 and J usage is TRBJ2-7, with D possibly matching TRBD2 (6 bases). Germline V lookup: CDR1 MNHEY, CDR2 SMNVEV (reference sequence). The V and J ends lost 7 bases and 5 bases respectively, with 15 bases between them. The CDR3 sequence is 13 residues long. CDR3 nucleotides: TGTGCCAGCAAGACGGGAGCGATAAACGAGCAGTACTTC. This gives the protein CASKTGAINEQYF.

The chain is built from TRBV14 and TRBJ1-1; D is unresolved. Trimming shortened V by 1 base and J by 1 base, and 16 bases separated the two germline ends. The germline gives CDR1 SGHDN, CDR2 FVKESK. The CDR3 contains 17 residues. The CDR3 sequence is CASSQVTLGRTNTEAFF. In DNA, the CDR3 is TGTGCCAGCAGCCAAGTGACCCTAGGGAGGACGAACACTGAAGCTTTCTTT. Full variable domain (rest looked up from reference TRBV14 and TRBJ1-1): EAGVTQFPSHSVIEKGQTVTLRCDPISGHDNLYWYRRVMGKEIKFLLHFVKESKQDESGMPNNRFLAERTGGTYSTLKVQPAELEDSGVYFCASSQVTLGRTNTEAFFGQGTRLTVV.

The chain uses TRBV28 and TRBJ1-4, with a possible D match to TRBD1 (6 bases). Germline assignment: CDR1 MDHEN and CDR2 SYDVKM. The CDR3 extends over 16 amino acids. V lost 5 bases and J 6 bases, leaving 19 bases between the germline ends. The CDR3 bases are TGTGCCAGCAGTCACCTTAACAGGGAGAGGGATGAAAAACTGTTTTTT. It translates to CASSHLNRERDEKLFF.

The V call is TRBV5-4, the J call TRBJ2-1; possibly TRBD2 for D (6 bases). Trimming pared 0 bases from V and 2 bases from J, leaving 18 bases between. The CDR3 is made up of 18 amino acids. Looked up from germline, CDR1 is SGHNT and CDR2 is YYREEE (reference sequence). The CDR3 bases are TGTGCCAGCAGCTTGGTGACCGGGGGTTCAAGTCCCTACAATGAGCAGTTCTTC. This encodes CASSLVTGGSSPYNEQFF. The full variable domain, with the rest looked up from reference TRBV5-4 and TRBJ2-1, is ETGVTQSPTHLIKTRGQQVTLRCSSQSGHNTVSWYQQALGQGPQFIFQYYREEENGRGNFPPRFSGLQFPNYSSELNVNALELDDSALYLCASSLVTGGSSPYNEQFFGPGTRLTVL.

V is TRBV7-9 and J is TRBJ2-7; no reliable D call. Trimming removed 5 bases at V and 4 bases at J, with 15 bases between. The CDR3 runs 14 residues. In germline, CDR1 is SEHNR, CDR2 FQNEAQ (reference sequence). This CDR3 is CASSRPSNLYEQYF. CDR3 nucleotides: TGTGCCAGCAGCCGACCGTCGAACCTTTACGAGCAGTACTTC.

This chain joins TRBV7-8 and TRBJ2-2; D is unclear. The CDR3 consists of 15 residues. V was clipped by 4 bases and J by 7 bases, with 16 bases between them. Per the germline V gene, CDR1 is SGHVS and CDR2 is FQNEAQ. The CDR3 sequence: CASSSWPKKNGELFF. The CDR3, as DNA: TGTGCCAGCAGCTCGTGGCCGAAGAAGAACGGGGAGCTGTTTTTT.

This chain connects TRBV4-1 to TRBJ2-7; 8 bases align to TRBD1. Trimming removed 4 bases from V and 3 bases from J; junction bases left unmatched: 8. The CDR3 has 15 residues. Germline loops: CDR1 MGHRA, CDR2 YSYEKL. CDR3 protein: CASSLARTGNYEQYF. For the CDR3, the DNA is TGCGCCAGCAGCCTCGCAAGGACAGGGAACTACGAGCAGTACTTC.

V is TRBV10-3 and J is TRBJ2-7; D is possibly TRBD1 (5 bases). This CDR3 has 12 residues. Germline loops: CDR1 ENHRY, CDR2 SYGVKD. CDR3 sequence reads: CVTQDPAGEQYF. The CDR3 bases are TGTGTAACACAGGACCCAGCTGGGGAGCAGTACTTC.